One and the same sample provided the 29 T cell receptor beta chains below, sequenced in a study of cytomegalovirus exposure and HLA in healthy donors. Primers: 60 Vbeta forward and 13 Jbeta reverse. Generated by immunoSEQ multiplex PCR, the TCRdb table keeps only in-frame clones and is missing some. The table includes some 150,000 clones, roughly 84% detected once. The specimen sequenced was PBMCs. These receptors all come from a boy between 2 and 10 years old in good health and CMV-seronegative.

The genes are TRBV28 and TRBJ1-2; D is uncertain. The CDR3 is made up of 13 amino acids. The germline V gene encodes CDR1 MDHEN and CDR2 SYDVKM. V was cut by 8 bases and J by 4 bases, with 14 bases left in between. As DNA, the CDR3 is TGTGCCAGCCTTGCTTTGCGGGCCTATGGCTACACCTTC. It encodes CASLALRAYGYTF.

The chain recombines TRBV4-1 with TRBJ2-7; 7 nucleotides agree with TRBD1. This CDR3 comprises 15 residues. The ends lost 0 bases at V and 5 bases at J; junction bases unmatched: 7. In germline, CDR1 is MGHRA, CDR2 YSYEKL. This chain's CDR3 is CASSQDDRASDEQYF. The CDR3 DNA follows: TGCGCCAGCAGCCAAGATGACAGGGCCTCTGACGAGCAGTACTTC.

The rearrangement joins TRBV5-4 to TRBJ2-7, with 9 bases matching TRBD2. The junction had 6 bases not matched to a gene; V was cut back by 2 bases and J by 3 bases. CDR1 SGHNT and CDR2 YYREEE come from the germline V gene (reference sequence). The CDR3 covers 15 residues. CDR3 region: CASSLGGRGYYEQYF. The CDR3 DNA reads TGTGCCAGCAGCTTAGGCGGGAGGGGATACTACGAGCAGTACTTC.

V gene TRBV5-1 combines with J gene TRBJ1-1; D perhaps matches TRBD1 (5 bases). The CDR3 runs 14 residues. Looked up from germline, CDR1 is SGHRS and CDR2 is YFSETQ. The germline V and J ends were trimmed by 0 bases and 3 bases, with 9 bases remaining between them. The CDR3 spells CASSLGQGYTEAFF. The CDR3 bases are TGCGCCAGCAGCTTGGGGCAGGGATACACTGAAGCTTTCTTT.

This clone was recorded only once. The DNA of the CDR3 is TGCGCCAGCAGCCTGGACAGGGCCCCCTCTGAAGAGCAGTACTTC. Translation: CASSLDRAPSEEQYF. The V call is TRBV5-1, the J call TRBJ2-7; 8 bases are shared with TRBD1. This CDR3 has 15 residues. V dropped 4 bases and J dropped 7; count of bases not matched to a gene: 13. Germline V gene sequence: CDR1 SGHRS, CDR2 YFSETQ.

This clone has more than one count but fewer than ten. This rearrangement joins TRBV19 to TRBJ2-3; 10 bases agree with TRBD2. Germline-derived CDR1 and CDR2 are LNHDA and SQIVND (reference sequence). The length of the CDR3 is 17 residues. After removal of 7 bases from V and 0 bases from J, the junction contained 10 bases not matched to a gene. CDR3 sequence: CASTPESGGVSTDTQYF. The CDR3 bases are TGTGCCAGTACTCCCGAGAGCGGGGGGGTGAGCACAGATACGCAGTATTTT.

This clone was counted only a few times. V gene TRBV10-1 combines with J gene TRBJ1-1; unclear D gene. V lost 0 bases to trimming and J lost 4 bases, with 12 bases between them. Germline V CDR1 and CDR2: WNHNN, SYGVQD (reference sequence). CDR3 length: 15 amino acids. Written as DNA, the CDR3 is TGCGCCAGCAGTGAGTCGACTCCGATCTGCACTGAAGCTTTCTTT. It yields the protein CASSESTPICTEAFF.

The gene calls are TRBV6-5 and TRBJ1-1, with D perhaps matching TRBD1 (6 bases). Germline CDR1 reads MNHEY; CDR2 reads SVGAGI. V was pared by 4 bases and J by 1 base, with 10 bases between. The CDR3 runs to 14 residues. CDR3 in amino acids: CASSSQTGNTEAFF. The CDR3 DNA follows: TGTGCCAGCAGTTCTCAGACAGGGAACACTGAAGCTTTCTTT.

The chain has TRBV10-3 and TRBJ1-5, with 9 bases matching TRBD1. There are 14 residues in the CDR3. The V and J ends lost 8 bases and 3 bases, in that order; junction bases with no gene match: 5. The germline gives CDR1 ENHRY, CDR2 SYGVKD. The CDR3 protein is CAIGWTGDNQPQHF. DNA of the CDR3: TGTGCCATCGGCTGGACAGGGGACAATCAGCCCCAGCATTTT.

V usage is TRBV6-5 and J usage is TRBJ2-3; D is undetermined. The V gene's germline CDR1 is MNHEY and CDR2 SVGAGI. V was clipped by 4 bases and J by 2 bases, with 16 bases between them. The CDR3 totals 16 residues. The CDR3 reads CASSFKIRSNTDTQYF. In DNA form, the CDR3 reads TGTGCCAGCAGTTTCAAAATCAGGTCTAACACAGATACGCAGTATTTT.

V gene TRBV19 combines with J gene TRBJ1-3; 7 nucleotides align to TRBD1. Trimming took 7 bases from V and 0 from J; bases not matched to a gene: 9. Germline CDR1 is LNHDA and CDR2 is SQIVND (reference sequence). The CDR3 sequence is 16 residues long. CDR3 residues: CASTPGDRVSGNTIYF. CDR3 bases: TGTGCCAGTACCCCCGGAGACAGGGTCTCTGGAAACACCATATATTTT.

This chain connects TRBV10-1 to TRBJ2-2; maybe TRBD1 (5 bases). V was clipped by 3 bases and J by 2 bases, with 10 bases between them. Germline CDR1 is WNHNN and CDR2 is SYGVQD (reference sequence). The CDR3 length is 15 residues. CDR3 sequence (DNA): TGCGCCAGCAGTGATAGGACAAAAAACACCGGGGAGCTGTTTTTT. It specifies CASSDRTKNTGELFF.

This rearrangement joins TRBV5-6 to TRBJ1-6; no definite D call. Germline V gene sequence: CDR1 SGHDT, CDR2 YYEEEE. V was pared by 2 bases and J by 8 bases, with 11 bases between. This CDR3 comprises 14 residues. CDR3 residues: CASSFAGFDSPLHF. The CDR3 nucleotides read TGTGCCAGCAGCTTCGCGGGCTTCGATTCACCCCTCCACTTT.

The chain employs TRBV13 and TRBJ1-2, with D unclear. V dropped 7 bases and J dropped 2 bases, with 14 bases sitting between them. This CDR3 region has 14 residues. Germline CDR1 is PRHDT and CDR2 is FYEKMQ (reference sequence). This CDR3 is CASTTLNKNYGYTF. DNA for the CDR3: TGTGCCAGCACCACCCTCAACAAGAACTATGGCTACACCTTC.

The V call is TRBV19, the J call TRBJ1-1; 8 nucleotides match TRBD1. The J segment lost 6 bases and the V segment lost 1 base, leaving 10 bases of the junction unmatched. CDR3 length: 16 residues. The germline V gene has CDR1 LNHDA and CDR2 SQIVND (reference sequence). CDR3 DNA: TGTGCCAGTAGTATAGGGTCCCGGACAGGGACGGCTGAAGCTTTCTTT. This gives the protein CASSIGSRTGTAEAFF.

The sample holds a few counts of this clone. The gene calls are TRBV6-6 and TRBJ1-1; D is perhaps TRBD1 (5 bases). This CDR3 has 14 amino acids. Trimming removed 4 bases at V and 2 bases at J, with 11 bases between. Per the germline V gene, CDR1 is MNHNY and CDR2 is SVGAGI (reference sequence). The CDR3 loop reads CASSLTQGNTEAFF. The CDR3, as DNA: TGTGCCAGCAGTTTAACTCAGGGAAACACTGAAGCTTTCTTT.

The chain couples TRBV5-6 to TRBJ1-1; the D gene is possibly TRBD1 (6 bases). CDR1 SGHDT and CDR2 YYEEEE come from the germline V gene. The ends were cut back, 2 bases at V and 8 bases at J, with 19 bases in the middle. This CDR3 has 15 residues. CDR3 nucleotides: TGTGCCAGCAGCTTAAGTCTCCTCCCAGGGGCAGAAGCTTTCTTT. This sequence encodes CASSLSLLPGAEAFF.

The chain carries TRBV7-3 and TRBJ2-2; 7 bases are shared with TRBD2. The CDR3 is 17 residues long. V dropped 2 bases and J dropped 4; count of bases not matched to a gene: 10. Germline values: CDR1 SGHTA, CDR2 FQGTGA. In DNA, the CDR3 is TGTGCCAGCAGCTTATGGGGCGGCAGGGAGGGCACCGGGGAGCTGTTTTTT. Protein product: CASSLWGGREGTGELFF.

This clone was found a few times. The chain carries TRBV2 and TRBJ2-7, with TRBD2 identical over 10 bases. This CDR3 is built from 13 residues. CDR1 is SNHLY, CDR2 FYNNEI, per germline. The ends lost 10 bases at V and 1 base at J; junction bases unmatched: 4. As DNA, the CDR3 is TGTGCCACCTTAGCGGGGGGATCCTACGAGCAGTACTTC. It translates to CATLAGGSYEQYF.

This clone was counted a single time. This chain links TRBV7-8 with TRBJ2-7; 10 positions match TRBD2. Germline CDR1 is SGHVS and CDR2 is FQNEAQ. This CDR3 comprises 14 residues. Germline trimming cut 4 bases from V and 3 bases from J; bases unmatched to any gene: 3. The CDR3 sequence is CASSSLAGDYEQYF. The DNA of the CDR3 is TGTGCCAGCAGCTCCCTAGCGGGAGACTACGAGCAGTACTTC.

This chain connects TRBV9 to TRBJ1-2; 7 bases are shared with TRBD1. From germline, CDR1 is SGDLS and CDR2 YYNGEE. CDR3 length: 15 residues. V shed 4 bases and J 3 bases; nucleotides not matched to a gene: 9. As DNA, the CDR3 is TGTGCCAGCAGCACAAGAGACAGGGACTACTATGGCTACACCTTC. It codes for CASSTRDRDYYGYTF.

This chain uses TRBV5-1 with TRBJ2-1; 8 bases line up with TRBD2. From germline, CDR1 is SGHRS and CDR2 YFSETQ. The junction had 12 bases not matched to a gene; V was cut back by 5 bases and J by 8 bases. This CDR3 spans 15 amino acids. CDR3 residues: CASSLTSGRRDEQFF. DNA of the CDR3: TGCGCCAGCAGTCTTACTAGCGGAAGAAGGGATGAGCAGTTCTTC.

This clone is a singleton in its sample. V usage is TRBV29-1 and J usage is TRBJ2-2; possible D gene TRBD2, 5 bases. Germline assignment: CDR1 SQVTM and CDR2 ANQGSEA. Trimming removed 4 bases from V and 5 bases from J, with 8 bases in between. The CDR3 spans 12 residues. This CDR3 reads CSVVRRTGELFF. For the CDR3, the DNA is TGCAGCGTTGTGCGGAGGACCGGGGAGCTGTTTTTT.

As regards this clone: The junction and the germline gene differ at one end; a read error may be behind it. The CDR3 loop is CASIWSGAHLTDAQYF. The CDR3 coding sequence is TGCGCCAGCATTTGGTCGGGCGCTCATTTGACAGATGCGCAGTATTTT. V gene TRBV4-1 combines with J gene TRBJ2-3, with D possibly TRBD1 on 5 matching bases. Per germline, CDR1 MGHRA and CDR2 YSYEKL. This CDR3 has 16 amino acids.

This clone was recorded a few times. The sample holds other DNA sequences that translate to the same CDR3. CDR3 sequence reads: CASSVDLNTGELFF. DNA for the CDR3: TGTGCCAGCAGCGTGGACTTGAACACCGGGGAGCTGTTTTTT. The rearrangement uses TRBV9 and TRBJ2-2; possibly TRBD2 for D (5 bases). The CDR3 sequence is 14 residues long. Germline assignment: CDR1 SGDLS and CDR2 YYNGEE. Between the trimmed V and J ends, which lost 2 bases and 1 base, there was a span of 6 bases.

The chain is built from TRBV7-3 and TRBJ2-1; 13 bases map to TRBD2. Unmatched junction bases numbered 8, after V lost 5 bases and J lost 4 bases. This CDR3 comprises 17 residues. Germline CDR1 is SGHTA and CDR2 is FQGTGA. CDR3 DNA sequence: TGTGCCAGCAGCCTCGCCCCACTAGCGGGAGGGTACAATGAGCAGTTCTTC. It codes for CASSLAPLAGGYNEQFF. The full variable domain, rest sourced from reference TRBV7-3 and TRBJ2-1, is GAGVSQTPSNKVTEKGKYVELRCDPISGHTALYWYRQSLGQGPEFLIYFQGTGAADDSGLPNDRFFAVRPEGSVSTLKIQRTERGDSAVYLCASSLAPLAGGYNEQFFGPGTRLTVL.

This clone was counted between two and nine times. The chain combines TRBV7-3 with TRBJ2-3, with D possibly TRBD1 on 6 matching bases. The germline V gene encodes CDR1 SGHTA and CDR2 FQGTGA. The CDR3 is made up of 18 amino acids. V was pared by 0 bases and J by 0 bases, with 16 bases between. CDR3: CASSLTDYRDTSTDTQYF. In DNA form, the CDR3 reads TGTGCCAGCAGCTTAACGGATTACAGGGACACAAGCACAGATACGCAGTATTTT.

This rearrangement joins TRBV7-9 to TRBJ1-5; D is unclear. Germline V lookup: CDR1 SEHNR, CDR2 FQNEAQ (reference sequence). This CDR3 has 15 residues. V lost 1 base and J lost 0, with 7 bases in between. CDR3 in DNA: TGTGCCAGCAGCTTAGACACTAATAGCAATCAGCCCCAGCATTTT. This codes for CASSLDTNSNQPQHF.

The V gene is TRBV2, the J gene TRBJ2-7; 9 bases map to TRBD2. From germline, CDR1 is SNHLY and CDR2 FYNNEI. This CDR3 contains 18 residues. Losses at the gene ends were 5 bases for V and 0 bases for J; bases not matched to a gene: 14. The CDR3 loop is CASSKGISGGPSSYEQYF. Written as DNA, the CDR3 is TGTGCCAGCAGTAAGGGGATTAGCGGGGGTCCTAGCTCCTACGAGCAGTACTTC.